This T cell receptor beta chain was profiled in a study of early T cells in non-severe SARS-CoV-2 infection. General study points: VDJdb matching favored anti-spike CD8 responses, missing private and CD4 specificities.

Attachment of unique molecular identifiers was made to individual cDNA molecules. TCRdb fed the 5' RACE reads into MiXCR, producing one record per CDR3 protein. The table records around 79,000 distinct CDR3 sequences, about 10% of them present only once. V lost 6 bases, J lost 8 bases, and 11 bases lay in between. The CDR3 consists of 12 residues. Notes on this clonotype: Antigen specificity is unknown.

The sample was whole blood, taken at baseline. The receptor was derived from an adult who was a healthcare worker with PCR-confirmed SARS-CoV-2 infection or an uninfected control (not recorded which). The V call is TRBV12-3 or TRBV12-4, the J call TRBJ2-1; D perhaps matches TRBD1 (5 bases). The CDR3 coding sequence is TGTGCCAGCAGCGTTGGGGCCTATGAGCAGTTCTTC. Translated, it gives CASSVGAYEQFF.